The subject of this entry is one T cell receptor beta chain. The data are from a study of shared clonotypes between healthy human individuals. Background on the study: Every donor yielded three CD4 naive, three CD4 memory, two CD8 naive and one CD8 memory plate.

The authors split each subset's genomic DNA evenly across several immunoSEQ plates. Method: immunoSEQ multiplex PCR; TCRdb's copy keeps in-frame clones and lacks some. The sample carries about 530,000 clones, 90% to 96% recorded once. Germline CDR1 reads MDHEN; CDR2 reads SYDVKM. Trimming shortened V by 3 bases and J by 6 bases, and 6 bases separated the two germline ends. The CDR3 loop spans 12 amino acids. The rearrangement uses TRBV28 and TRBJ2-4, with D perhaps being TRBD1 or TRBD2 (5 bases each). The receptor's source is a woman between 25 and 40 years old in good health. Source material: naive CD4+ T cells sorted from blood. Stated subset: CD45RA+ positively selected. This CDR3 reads CASSFGTNIQYF. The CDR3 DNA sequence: TGTGCCAGCAGTTTTGGGACAAACATTCAGTACTTC.